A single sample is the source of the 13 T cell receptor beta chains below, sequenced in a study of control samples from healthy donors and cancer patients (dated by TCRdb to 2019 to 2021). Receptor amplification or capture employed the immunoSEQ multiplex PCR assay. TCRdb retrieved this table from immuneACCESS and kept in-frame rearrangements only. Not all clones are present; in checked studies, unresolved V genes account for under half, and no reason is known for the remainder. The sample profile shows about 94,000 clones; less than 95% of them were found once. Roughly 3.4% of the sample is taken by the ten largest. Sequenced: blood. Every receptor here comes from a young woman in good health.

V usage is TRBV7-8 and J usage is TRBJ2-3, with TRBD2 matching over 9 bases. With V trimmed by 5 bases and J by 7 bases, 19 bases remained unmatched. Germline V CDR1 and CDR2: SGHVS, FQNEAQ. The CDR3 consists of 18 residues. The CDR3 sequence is CASSEASGASPGLYTQYF. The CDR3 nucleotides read TGTGCCAGCAGCGAGGCTAGCGGGGCGTCACCGGGTCTTTATACGCAGTATTTT.

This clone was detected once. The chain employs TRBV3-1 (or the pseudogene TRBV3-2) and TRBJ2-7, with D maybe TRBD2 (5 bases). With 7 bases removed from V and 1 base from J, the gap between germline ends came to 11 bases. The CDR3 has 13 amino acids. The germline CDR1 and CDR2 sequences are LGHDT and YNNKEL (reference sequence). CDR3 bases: TGTGCCAGCACGCGGACGGGGTCCTACGAGCAGTACTTC. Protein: CASTRTGSYEQYF.

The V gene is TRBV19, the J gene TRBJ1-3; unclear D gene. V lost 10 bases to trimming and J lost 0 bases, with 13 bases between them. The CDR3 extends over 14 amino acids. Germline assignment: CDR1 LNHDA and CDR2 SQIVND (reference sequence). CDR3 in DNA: TGTGCCACAGGCGTGGAGGTCTCTGGAAACACCATATATTTT. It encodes CATGVEVSGNTIYF.

The CDR3 nucleotides read TGTGCCAGCAGTTACATGGGGGGCGGCACTGAAGCTTTCTTT. Residues: CASSYMGGGTEAFF. This chain links TRBV6-2 or TRBV6-3 with TRBJ1-1; TRBD1 is a possible D gene (6 bases). CDR1 and CDR2 (germline): MNHEY, SVGEGT. CDR3 length: 14 amino acids. V was cut by 2 bases and J by 4 bases, with 11 bases left in between.

The CDR3 sequence: CASTAGSGGYNEQFF. CDR3 DNA sequence: TGTGCCAGCACCGCTGGGAGCGGGGGCTACAATGAGCAGTTCTTC. The chain recombines TRBV9 with TRBJ2-1; 8 bases are shared with TRBD2. This CDR3 has 15 residues. Germline CDR1 is SGDLS and CDR2 is YYNGEE. V was pared by 6 bases and J by 3 bases, with 8 bases of the junction left unmatched.

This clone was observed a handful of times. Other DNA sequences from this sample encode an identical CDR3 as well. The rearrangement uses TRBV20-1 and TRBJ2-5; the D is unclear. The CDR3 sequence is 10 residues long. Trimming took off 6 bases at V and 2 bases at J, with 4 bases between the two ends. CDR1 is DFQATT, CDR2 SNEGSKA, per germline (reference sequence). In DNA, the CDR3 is TGCAGTGCCGTTCAAGAGACCCAGTACTTC. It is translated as CSAVQETQYF.

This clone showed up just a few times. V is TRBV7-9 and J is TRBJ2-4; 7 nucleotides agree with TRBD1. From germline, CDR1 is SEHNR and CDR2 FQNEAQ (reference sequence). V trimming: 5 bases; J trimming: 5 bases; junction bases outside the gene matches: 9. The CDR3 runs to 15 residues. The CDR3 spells CASSVGDSRENIQYF. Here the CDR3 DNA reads TGTGCCAGCAGCGTAGGGGACAGTAGGGAAAACATTCAGTACTTC.

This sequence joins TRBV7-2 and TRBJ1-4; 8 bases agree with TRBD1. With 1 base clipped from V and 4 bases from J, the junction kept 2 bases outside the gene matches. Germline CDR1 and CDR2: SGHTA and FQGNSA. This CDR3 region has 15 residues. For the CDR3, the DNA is TGTGCCAGCAGCTTAGGACAGGGGAATAATGAAAAACTGTTTTTT. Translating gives CASSLGQGNNEKLFF.

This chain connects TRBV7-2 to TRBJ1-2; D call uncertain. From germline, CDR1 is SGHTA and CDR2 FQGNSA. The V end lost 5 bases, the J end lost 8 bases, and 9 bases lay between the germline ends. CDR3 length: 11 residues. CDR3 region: CASSHGLGYTF. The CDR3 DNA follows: TGTGCCAGCAGCCACGGGCTAGGCTACACCTTC.

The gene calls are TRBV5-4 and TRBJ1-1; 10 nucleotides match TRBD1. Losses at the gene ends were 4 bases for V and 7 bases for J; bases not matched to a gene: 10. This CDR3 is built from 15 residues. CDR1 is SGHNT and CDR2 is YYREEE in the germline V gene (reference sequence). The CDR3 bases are TGTGCCAGCAGCGAAGACAGGGGGCGGGAGGGTGAAGCTTTCTTT. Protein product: CASSEDRGREGEAFF.

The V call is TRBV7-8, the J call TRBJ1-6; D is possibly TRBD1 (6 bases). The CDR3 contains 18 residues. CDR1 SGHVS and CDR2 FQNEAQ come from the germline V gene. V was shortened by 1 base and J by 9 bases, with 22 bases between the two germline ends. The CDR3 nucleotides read TGTGCCAGCAGCTTAGTTTTCGGCAGGGGAGTTATTGGTTCACCCCTCCACTTT. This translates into CASSLVFGRGVIGSPLHF.

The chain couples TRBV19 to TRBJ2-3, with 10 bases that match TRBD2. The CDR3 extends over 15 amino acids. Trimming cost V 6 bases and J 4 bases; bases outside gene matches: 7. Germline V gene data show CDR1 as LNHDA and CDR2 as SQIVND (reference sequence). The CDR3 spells CASRNIAGGSDTQYF. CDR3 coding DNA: TGTGCCAGTAGAAACATAGCGGGGGGTTCAGATACGCAGTATTTT.

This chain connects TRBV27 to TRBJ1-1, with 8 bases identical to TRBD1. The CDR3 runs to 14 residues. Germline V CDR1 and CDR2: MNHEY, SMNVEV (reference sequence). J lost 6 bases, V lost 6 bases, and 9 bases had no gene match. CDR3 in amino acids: CASSRDRGYAEAFF. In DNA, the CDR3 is TGTGCCAGCAGCCGCGACAGGGGTTACGCTGAAGCTTTCTTT.